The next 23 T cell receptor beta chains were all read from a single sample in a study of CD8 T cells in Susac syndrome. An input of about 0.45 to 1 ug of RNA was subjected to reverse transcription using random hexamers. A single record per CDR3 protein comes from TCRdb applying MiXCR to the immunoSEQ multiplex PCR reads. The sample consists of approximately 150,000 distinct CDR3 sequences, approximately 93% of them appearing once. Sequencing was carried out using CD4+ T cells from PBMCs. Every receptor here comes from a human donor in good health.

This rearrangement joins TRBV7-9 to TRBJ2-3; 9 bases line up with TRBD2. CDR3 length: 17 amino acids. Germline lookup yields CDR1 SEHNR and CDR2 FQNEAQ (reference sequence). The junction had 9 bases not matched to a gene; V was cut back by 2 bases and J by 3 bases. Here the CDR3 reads CASSLLLPGLATDTQYF. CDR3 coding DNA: TGTGCCAGCAGCTTACTCCTCCCGGGACTAGCAACAGATACGCAGTATTTT.

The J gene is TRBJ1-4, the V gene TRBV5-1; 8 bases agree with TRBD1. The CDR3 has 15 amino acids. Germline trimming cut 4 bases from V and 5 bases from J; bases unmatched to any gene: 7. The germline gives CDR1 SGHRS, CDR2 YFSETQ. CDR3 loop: CASSPGGALNEKLFF. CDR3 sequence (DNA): TGCGCCAGCAGCCCAGGGGGCGCGCTGAATGAAAAACTGTTTTTT.

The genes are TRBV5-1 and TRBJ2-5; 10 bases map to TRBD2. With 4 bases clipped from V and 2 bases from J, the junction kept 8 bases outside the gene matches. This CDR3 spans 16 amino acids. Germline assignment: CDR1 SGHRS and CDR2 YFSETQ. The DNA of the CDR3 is TGCGCCAGCAGCCGGGCAGCGGGAGGGCCTCAAGAGACCCAGTACTTC. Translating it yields CASSRAAGGPQETQYF.

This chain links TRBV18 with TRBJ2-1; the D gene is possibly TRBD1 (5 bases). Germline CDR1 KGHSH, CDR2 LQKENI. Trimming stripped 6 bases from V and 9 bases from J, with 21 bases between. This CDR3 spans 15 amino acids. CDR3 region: CASSLGQGAISEQFF. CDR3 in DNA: TGTGCCAGCTCCTTGGGGCAGGGCGCTATTAGTGAGCAGTTCTTC.

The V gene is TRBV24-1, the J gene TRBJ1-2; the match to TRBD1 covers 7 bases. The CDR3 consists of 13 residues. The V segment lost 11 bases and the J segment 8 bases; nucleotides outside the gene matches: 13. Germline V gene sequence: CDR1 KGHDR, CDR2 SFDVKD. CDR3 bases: TGTGCCATATCCCGGGACAGCCTTTCGGGCTACACCTTC. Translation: CAISRDSLSGYTF.

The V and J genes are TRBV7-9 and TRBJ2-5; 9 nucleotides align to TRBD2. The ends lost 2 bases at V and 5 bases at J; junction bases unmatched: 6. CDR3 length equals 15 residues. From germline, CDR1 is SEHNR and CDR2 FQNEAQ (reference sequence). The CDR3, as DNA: TGTGCCAGCAGCTTATGGCCTAGCGGGAAGGAGACCCAGTACTTC. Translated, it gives CASSLWPSGKETQYF.

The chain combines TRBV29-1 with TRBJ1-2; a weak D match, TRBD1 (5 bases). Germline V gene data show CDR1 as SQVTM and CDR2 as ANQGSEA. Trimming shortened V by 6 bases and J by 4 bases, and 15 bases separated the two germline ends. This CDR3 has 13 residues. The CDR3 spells CSVGTENSYGYTF. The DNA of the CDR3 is TGCAGCGTCGGGACGGAGAATTCCTATGGCTACACCTTC.

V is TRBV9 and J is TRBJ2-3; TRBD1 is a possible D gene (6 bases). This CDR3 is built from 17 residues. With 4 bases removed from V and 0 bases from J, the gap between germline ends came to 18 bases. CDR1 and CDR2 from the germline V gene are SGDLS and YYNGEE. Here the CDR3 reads CASSPLGAGFSTDTQYF. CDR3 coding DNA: TGTGCCAGCAGCCCCCTGGGGGCGGGTTTTAGCACAGATACGCAGTATTTT.

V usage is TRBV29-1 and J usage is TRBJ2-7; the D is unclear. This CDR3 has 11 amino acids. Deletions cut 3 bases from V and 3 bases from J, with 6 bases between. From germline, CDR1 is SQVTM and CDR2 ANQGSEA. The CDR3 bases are TGCAGCGTTGATTGGGGCTACGAGCAGTACTTC. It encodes CSVDWGYEQYF.

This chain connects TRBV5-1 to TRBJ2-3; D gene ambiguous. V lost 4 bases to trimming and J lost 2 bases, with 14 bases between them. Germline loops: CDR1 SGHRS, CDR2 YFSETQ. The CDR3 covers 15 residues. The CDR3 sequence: CASSGARWATDTQYF. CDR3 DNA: TGCGCCAGCAGCGGAGCAAGATGGGCCACAGATACGCAGTATTTT. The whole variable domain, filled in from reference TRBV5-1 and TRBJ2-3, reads KAGVTQTPRYLIKTRGQQVTLSCSPISGHRSVSWYQQTPGQGLQFLFEYFSETQRNKGNFPGRFSGRQFSNSRSEMNVSTLELGDSALYLCASSGARWATDTQYFGPGTRLTVL.

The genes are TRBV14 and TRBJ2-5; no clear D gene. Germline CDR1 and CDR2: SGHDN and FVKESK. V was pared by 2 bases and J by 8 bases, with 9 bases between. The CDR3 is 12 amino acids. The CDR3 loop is CASSQNERTQYF. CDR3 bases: TGTGCCAGCAGCCAAAACGAGAGAACCCAGTACTTC.

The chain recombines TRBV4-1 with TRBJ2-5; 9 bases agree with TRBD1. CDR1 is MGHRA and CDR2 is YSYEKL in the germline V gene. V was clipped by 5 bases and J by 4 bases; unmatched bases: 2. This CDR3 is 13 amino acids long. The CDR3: CASSEGQGETQYF. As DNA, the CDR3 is TGCGCCAGCAGCGAGGGACAGGGAGAGACCCAGTACTTC.

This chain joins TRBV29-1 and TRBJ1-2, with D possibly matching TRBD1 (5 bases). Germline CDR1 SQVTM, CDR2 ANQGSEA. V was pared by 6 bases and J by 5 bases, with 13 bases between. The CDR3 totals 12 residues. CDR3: CSVMTVVYGYTF. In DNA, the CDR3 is TGCAGCGTGATGACAGTGGTATATGGCTACACCTTC.

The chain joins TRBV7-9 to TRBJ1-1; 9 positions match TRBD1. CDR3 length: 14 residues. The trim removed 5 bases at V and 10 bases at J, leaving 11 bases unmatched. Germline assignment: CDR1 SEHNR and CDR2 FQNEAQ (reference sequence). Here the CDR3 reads CASSPGQGEVRAFF. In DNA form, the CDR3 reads TGTGCCAGCAGCCCGGGACAGGGCGAGGTGAGAGCTTTCTTT.

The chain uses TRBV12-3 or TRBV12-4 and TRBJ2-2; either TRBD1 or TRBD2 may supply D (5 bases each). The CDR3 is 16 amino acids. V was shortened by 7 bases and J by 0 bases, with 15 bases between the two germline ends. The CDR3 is CASTPGTASNTGELFF. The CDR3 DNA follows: TGTGCCAGCACCCCCGGGACCGCTTCGAACACCGGGGAGCTGTTTTTT.

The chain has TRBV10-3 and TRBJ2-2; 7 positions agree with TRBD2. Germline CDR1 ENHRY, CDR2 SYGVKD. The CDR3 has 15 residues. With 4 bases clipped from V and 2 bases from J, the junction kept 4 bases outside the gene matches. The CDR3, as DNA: TGTGCCATCAGTGTCGGCGGGAGAAACACCGGGGAGCTGTTTTTT. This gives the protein CAISVGGRNTGELFF.

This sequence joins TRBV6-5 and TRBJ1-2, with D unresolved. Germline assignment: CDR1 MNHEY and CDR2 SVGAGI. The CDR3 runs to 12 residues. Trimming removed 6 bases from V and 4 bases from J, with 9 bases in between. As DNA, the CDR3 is TGTGCCAGCAGCCCGTCTTTCTATGGCTACACCTTC. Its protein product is CASSPSFYGYTF.

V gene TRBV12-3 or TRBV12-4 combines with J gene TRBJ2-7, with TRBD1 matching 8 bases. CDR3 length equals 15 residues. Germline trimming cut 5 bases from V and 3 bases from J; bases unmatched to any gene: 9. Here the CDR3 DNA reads TGTGCCAGCAGTAAGCCGGGACAGGTAGACTACGAGCAGTACTTC. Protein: CASSKPGQVDYEQYF.

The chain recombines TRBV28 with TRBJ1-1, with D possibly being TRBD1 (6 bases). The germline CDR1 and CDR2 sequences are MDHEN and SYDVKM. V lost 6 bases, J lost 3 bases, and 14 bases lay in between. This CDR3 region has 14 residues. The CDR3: CASRPEGDHTEAFF. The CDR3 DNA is TGTGCCAGCAGACCCGAGGGGGACCACACTGAAGCTTTCTTT.

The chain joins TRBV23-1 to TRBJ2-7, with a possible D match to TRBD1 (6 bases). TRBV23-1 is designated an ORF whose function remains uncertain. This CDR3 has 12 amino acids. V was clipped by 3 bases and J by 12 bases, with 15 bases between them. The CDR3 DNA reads TGCGCCAGCAGTCATCCCGAACAGGGCCTGTACTTC. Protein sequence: CASSHPEQGLYF.

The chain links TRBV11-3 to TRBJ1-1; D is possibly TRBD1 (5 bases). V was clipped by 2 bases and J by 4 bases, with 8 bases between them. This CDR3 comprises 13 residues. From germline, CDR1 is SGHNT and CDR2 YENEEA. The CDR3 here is CASSLSGGTEAFF. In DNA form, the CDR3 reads TGTGCCAGCAGCTTATCGGGGGGCACTGAAGCTTTCTTT. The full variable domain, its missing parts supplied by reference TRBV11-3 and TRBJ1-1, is EAGVVQSPRYKIIEKKQPVAFWCNPISGHNTLYWYLQNLGQGPELLIRYENEEAVDDSQLPKDRFSAERLKGVDSTLKIQPAELGDSAVYLCASSLSGGTEAFFGQGTRLTVV.

The CDR3 spells CSAREDREDTQYF. CDR3 nucleotides: TGCAGTGCTAGAGAGGACAGGGAGGATACGCAGTATTTT. This sequence joins TRBV20-1 and TRBJ2-3; TRBD1 matches 8 bases. V shed 0 bases, J shed 6 bases, and the junction held 2 bases outside the gene matches. The CDR3 is made up of 13 amino acids. Per the germline V gene, CDR1 is DFQATT and CDR2 is SNEGSKA (reference sequence).

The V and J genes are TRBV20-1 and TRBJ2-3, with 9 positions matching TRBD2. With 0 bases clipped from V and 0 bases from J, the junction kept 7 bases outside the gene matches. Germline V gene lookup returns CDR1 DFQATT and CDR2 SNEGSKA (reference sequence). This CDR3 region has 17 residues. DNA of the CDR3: TGCAGTGCTAGAGATCGAGTAGCGGGAGCTAGCACAGATACGCAGTATTTT. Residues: CSARDRVAGASTDTQYF.